The 16 T cell receptor beta chains below were found in one sample sequenced in a study of cytomegalovirus exposure and HLA in healthy donors. Clones were read by immunoSEQ multiplex PCR, and TCRdb kept only the in-frame ones, dropping some. The sample has tens of thousands of clones, 80% to 95% seen once. The sample consisted of PBMCs. The source of these receptors is a woman aged 25 to 39 in good health and CMV-seronegative.

The gene calls are TRBV5-1 and TRBJ2-2; 7 nucleotides agree with TRBD1. Trimming removed 0 bases from V and 0 bases from J; junction bases left unmatched: 2. Germline CDR1 SGHRS, CDR2 YFSETQ. The CDR3 has 16 residues. CDR3 in DNA: TGCGCCAGCAGCTTGGCGGGACAGACGAACACCGGGGAGCTGTTTTTT. This encodes CASSLAGQTNTGELFF. The variable domain in full, completed from reference TRBV5-1 and TRBJ2-2, reads KAGVTQTPRYLIKTRGQQVTLSCSPISGHRSVSWYQQTPGQGLQFLFEYFSETQRNKGNFPGRFSGRQFSNSRSEMNVSTLELGDSALYLCASSLAGQTNTGELFFGEGSRLTVL.

The chain uses TRBV27 and TRBJ1-1; D gene ambiguous. Per the germline V gene, CDR1 is MNHEY and CDR2 is SMNVEV (reference sequence). V was shortened by 2 bases and J by 1 base, with 5 bases between the two germline ends. CDR3 length: 13 residues. For the CDR3, the DNA is TGTGCCAGCAGTTTAGGCGGGAACACTGAAGCTTTCTTT. Amino acids: CASSLGGNTEAFF.

The CDR3 DNA sequence: TGTGCCAGCAGCCTTAACCCGGGGGTTACAGGAGATACGCAGTATTTT. It translates to CASSLNPGVTGDTQYF. This chain connects TRBV4-2 to TRBJ2-3; possible D gene TRBD2, 6 bases. The germline gives CDR1 LGHNA, CDR2 YNFKEQ. Trimming took 4 bases from V and 5 from J, leaving 19 bases between them. This CDR3 is 16 amino acids long.

The chain links TRBV6-5 to TRBJ1-1, with unresolved D. CDR3 length: 14 residues. Trimming took 5 bases from V and 4 from J, leaving 14 bases between them. Germline lookup yields CDR1 MNHEY and CDR2 SVGAGI. CDR3 residues: CASSRQAGATEAFF. CDR3 nucleotide sequence: TGTGCCAGCAGTCGCCAGGCGGGAGCCACTGAAGCTTTCTTT.

J is TRBJ1-6 and V is TRBV6-5; D remains ambiguous. The CDR3 is 13 amino acids. V was trimmed by 6 bases and J by 7 bases, leaving 10 bases between them. Germline loops: CDR1 MNHEY, CDR2 SVGAGI. The CDR3 loop is CASSRRENSPLHF. In DNA form, the CDR3 reads TGTGCCAGCAGCCGTAGAGAGAATTCACCCCTCCACTTT.

This clone was detected only once. V usage is TRBV11-2 and J usage is TRBJ1-5; the D is unclear. The CDR3 runs to 17 residues. The V gene's germline CDR1 is SGHAT and CDR2 FQNNGV. V was clipped by 3 bases and J by 2 bases, with 17 bases between them. The CDR3 bases are TGTGCCAGCAGCTTGGGGTGGCAGGCCGGGGGCAATCAGCCCCAGCATTTT. As protein: CASSLGWQAGGNQPQHF.

This chain links TRBV11-2 with TRBJ2-3; 11 nucleotides align to TRBD2. Per the germline V gene, CDR1 is SGHAT and CDR2 is FQNNGV. V shed 4 bases and J 3 bases; nucleotides not matched to a gene: 3. CDR3 length equals 15 residues. The CDR3 DNA reads as TGTGCCAGCAGCTCTTCTAGCGGGAGGACAGATACGCAGTATTTT. Its translation is CASSSSSGRTDTQYF.

The chain combines TRBV18 with TRBJ2-7, with TRBD2 matching over 9 bases. V was pared by 5 bases and J by 5 bases, with 10 bases of the junction left unmatched. CDR3 size: 15 residues. CDR1 and CDR2 from the germline V gene are KGHSH and LQKENI. Here the CDR3 DNA reads TGTGCCAGCTCAGGGGCTTTAGCGGGAGTTCACGAGCAGTACTTC. It is translated as CASSGALAGVHEQYF.

The V and J genes are TRBV19 and TRBJ1-4; 9 bases fit TRBD1. The length of the CDR3 is 15 residues. Germline V gene data show CDR1 as LNHDA and CDR2 as SQIVND (reference sequence). V was clipped by 5 bases and J by 8 bases; unmatched bases: 9. CDR3: CASSVDRGGNEKLFF. DNA of the CDR3: TGTGCCAGTAGTGTGGACAGGGGAGGCAACGAAAAACTGTTTTTT.

The chain is built from TRBV7-9 and TRBJ1-2; weak D call: TRBD1 (5 bases). This CDR3 comprises 13 residues. CDR1 is SEHNR and CDR2 is FQNEAQ in the germline V gene (reference sequence). The germline V and J ends were trimmed by 6 bases and 8 bases, with 16 bases remaining between them. The CDR3 protein is CASSSGGRGGYTF. In nucleotides, the CDR3 is TGTGCCAGCAGTTCGGGGGGGAGAGGCGGCTACACCTTC.

CDR3 DNA sequence: TGTGCCAGCTCACCACCGACGCAAGCGGCCGGGGAGCTGTTTTTT. Protein: CASSPPTQAAGELFF. The chain combines TRBV18 with TRBJ2-2; D might be TRBD2 (5 bases). Germline V gene data show CDR1 as KGHSH and CDR2 as LQKENI. This CDR3 is 15 amino acids long. V lost 0 bases and J 6 bases, leaving 11 bases between the germline ends.

This chain uses TRBV6-6 with TRBJ1-2, with TRBD1 matching over 8 bases. There are 15 residues in the CDR3. Germline V gene data show CDR1 as MNHNY and CDR2 as SVGAGI (reference sequence). J lost 5 bases, V lost 7 bases, and 12 bases had no gene match. The CDR3 DNA sequence: TGTGCCAGCACCGCCAATCGGGGACAGGATTATGGCTACACCTTC. Its translation: CASTANRGQDYGYTF.

The chain employs TRBV5-1 and TRBJ2-5; 8 bases line up with TRBD2. The junction had 13 bases not matched to a gene; V was cut back by 7 bases and J by 2 bases. The CDR3 has 16 amino acids. Looked up from germline, CDR1 is SGHRS and CDR2 is YFSETQ. The CDR3 reads CASSSRRERGQETQYF. CDR3 sequence (DNA): TGCGCCAGCTCCAGCCGGCGGGAGCGGGGGCAAGAGACCCAGTACTTC.

This clone has only one observation. The gene calls are TRBV4-2 and TRBJ1-2, with 8 bases fitting TRBD1. CDR1 and CDR2 (germline): LGHNA, YNFKEQ. The CDR3 loop spans 15 amino acids. V shed 3 bases and J 8 bases; nucleotides not matched to a gene: 11. As DNA, the CDR3 is TGTGCCAGCAGCCACCCGGACAGGGCGGGTGGCGGCTACACCTTC. Its translation: CASSHPDRAGGGYTF.

The chain has TRBV4-3 and TRBJ2-7, with D tentatively TRBD1 (5 bases). The germline V gene encodes CDR1 LGHNA and CDR2 YSLEER. V gave up 3 bases and J gave up 2 bases, with 11 bases separating them. There are 14 residues in the CDR3. The CDR3 nucleotides read TGCGCCAGCAGCCAGGACCAGGGCACCTACGAGCAGTACTTC. Translation gives CASSQDQGTYEQYF.

The chain has TRBV10-3 and TRBJ2-7, with a tentative D call TRBD2 (6 bases). V dropped 10 bases and J dropped 5 bases, with 21 bases sitting between them. Germline V lookup: CDR1 ENHRY, CDR2 SYGVKD. CDR3 length: 14 residues. The CDR3: CATRPQSGSHEQYF. The CDR3 nucleotides read TGTGCCACCAGGCCGCAGTCCGGGAGCCACGAGCAGTACTTC.